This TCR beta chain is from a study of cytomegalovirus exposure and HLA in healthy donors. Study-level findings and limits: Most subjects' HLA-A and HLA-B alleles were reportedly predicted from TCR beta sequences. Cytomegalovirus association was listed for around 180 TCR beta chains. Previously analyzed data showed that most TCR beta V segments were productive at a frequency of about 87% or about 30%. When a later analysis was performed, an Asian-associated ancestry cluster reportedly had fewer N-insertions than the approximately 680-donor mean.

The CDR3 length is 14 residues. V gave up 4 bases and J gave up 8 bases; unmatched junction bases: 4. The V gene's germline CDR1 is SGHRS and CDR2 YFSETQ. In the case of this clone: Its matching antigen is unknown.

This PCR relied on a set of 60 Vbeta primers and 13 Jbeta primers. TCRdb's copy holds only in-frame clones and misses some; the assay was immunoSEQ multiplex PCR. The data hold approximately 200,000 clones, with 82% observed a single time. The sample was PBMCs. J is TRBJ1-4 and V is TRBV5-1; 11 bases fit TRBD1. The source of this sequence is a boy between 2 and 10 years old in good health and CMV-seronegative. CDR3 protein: CASSAGQGGEKLFF. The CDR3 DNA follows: TGCGCCAGCAGCGCGGGACAGGGGGGGGAAAAACTGTTTTTT.